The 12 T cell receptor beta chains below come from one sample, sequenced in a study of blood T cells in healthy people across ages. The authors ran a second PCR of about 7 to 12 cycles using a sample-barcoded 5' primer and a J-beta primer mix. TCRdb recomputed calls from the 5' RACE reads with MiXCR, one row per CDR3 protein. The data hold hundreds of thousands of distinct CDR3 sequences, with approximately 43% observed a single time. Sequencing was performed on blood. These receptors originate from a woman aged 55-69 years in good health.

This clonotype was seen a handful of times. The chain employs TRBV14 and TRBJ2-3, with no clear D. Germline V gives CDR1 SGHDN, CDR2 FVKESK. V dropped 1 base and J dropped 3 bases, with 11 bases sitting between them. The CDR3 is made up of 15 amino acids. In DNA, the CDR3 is TGTGCCAGCAGCCAAGGGAAAGCCGTAACAGATACGCAGTATTTT. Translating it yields CASSQGKAVTDTQYF.

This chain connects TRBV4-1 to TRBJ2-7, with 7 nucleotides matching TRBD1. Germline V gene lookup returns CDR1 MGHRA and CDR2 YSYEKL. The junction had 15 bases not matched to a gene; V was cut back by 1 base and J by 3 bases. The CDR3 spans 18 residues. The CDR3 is CASSQVPSERDSVYEQYF. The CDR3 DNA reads TGCGCCAGCAGCCAAGTCCCCTCTGAACGGGACAGTGTCTACGAGCAGTACTTC.

The CDR3 region has the DNA TGTGCCTGGAGCCGACAGGCGATACAAGAGACCCAGTACTTC. Translating gives CAWSRQAIQETQYF. The J gene is TRBJ2-5, the V gene TRBV30; D perhaps matches TRBD1 (6 bases). The CDR3 has 14 residues. V was trimmed by 3 bases and J by 2 bases, leaving 13 bases between them. The germline gives CDR1 GTSNPN, CDR2 SVGIG (reference sequence).

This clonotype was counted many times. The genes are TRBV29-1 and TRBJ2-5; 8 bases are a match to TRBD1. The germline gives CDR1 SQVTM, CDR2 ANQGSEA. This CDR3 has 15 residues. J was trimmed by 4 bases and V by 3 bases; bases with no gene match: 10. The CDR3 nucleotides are TGCAGCGTTGAGCTCACAGGGGGAGGACGAGAGACCCAGTACTTC. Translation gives CSVELTGGGRETQYF. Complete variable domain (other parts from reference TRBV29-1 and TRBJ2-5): SAVISQKPSRDICQRGTSLTIQCQVDSQVTMMFWYRQQPGQSLTLIATANQGSEATYESGFVIDKFPISRPNLTFSTLTVSNMSPEDSSIYLCSVELTGGGRETQYFGPGTRLLVL.

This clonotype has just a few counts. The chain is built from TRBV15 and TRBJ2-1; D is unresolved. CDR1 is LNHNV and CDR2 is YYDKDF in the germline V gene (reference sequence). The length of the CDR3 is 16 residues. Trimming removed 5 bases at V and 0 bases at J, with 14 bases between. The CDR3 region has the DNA TGTGCCACCAGCCCCCGTGGCAGGAGCTCCTACAATGAGCAGTTCTTC. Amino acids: CATSPRGRSSYNEQFF.

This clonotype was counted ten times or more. Written as DNA, the CDR3 is TGCAGTGCTGCCCCGGCTGGCTACACCTTC. This encodes CSAAPAGYTF. The chain uses TRBV20-1 and TRBJ1-2; the D is unclear. Trimming took off 5 bases at V and 7 bases at J, with 8 bases between the two ends. This CDR3 is 10 amino acids long. Germline V CDR1 and CDR2: DFQATT, SNEGSKA (reference sequence).

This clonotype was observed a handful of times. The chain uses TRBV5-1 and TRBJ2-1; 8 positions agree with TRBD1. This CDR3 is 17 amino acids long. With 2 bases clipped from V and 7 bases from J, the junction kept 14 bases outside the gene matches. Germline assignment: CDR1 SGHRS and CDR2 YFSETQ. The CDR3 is CASSLPTGGGGGNEQFF. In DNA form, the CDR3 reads TGCGCCAGCAGCTTACCAACAGGGGGAGGAGGAGGTAATGAGCAGTTCTTC. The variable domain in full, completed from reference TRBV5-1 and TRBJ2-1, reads KAGVTQTPRYLIKTRGQQVTLSCSPISGHRSVSWYQQTPGQGLQFLFEYFSETQRNKGNFPGRFSGRQFSNSRSEMNVSTLELGDSALYLCASSLPTGGGGGNEQFFGPGTRLTVL.

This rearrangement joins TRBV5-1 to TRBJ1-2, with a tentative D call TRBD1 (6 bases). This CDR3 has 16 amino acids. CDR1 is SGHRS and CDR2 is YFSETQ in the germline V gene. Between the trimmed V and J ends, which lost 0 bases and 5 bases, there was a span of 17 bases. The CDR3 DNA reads TGCGCCAGCAGCTTGGCCACGGAACAGGGAATGTATGGCTACACCTTC. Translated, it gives CASSLATEQGMYGYTF.

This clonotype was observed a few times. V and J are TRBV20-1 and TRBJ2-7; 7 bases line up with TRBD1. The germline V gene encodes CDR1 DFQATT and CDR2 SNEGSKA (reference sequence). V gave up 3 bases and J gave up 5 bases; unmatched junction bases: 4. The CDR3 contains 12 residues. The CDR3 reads CSASGQGDEQYF. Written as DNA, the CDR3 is TGCAGTGCTAGTGGTCAGGGGGACGAGCAGTACTTC.

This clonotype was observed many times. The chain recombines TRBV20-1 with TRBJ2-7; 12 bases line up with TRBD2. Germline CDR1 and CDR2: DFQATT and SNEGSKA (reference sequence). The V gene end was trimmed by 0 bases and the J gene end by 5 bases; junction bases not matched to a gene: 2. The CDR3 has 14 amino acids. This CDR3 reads CSAREGLAGHEQYF. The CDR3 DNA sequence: TGCAGTGCTAGAGAGGGACTAGCGGGTCACGAGCAGTACTTC.

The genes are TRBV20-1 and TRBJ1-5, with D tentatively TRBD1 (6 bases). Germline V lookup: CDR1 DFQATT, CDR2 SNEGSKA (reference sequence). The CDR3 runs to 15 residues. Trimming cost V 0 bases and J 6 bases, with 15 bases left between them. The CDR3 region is CSAREDSSFTQPQHF. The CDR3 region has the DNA TGCAGTGCTAGAGAGGACAGCTCCTTCACTCAGCCCCAGCATTTT.

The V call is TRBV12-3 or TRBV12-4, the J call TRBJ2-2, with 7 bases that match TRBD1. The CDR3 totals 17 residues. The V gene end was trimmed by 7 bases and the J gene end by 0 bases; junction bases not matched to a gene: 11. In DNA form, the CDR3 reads TGTGCCAGCATCCGATGGACAGGCATCTCGAACACCGGGGAGCTGTTTTTT. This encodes CASIRWTGISNTGELFF.